The sample holds a few counts of the clone carrying this TCR beta chain. The antigen is undetermined. This sample was taken from a study of beta chain features in type 1 diabetes. Trimming pared 7 bases from V and 1 base from J, leaving 10 bases between. Germline V gene lookup returns CDR1 SQVTM and CDR2 ANQGSEA. The CDR3 is 12 residues long. The authors reverse transcribed all of the isolated RNA, so sequencing captured expressed TCRB transcripts. Libraries were prepared by immunoSEQ multiplex PCR; TCRdb keeps only in-frame clonotypes and omits some of them. This sample has 640,000 or so clones; 10% to 15% occur once, and the top ten carry approximately 0.022%. Notes on the study in general: Across all four CD4+ subsets, people with type 1 diabetes showed modestly shorter TCRB CDR3s. A greater similarity of naive, central memory and Treg TCRB repertoires was seen among patients than among healthy donors.

The chain combines TRBV29-1 with TRBJ2-5; tentatively, D is TRBD2 (6 bases). The source material was naive CD4+ T cells from blood. The clonotype was recovered from a man between 18 and 35 years old with type 1 diabetes. The CDR3 region is CSAGGSQETQYF. CDR3 DNA sequence: TGCAGCGCTGGAGGGAGCCAAGAGACCCAGTACTTC.